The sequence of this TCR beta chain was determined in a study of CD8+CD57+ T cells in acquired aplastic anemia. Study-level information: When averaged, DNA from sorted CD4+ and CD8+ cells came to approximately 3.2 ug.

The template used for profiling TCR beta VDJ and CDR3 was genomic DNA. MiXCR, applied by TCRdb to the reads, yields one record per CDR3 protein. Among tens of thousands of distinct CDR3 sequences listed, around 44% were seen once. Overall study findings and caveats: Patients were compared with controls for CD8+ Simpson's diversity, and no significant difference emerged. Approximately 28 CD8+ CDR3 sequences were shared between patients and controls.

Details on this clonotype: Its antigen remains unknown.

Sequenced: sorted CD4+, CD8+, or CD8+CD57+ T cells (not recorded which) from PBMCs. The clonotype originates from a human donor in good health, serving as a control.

CDR3 coding DNA: TGCAGCTTAGAAGGGCCTGGAAACACCATATATTTT. It encodes CSLEGPGNTIYF. V and J are TRBV29-1 and TRBJ1-3; D remains unclear. Germline V CDR1 and CDR2: SQVTM, ANQGSEA. The CDR3 is 12 residues long. Trimming pared 8 bases from V and 2 bases from J, leaving 10 bases between.